The sequence of this TCR beta chain was determined in a study of cytomegalovirus exposure and HLA in healthy donors. A note on this clone: The antigen is undetermined.

V lost 5 bases to trimming and J lost 5 bases; unmatched junction nucleotides: 2. Germline assignment: CDR1 SEHNR and CDR2 FQNEAQ (reference sequence). CDR3 size: 13 residues. PCR amplification relied on 60 Vbeta primers (plus 13 Jbeta primers). Assay: immunoSEQ multiplex PCR; the TCRdb copy retains only in-frame clones and omits some. Here the sample spans over 80,000 clones, roughly 73% being singletons. Study results and limitations: A few of the chains that were CMV-associated were confirmed in vitro to be specific for CMV antigens.

The TCR originated in a man between 40 and 49 years old in good health and CMV-seronegative. The sample was PBMCs. This chain uses TRBV7-9 with TRBJ2-5; 10 nucleotides align to TRBD1. Written as DNA, the CDR3 is TGTGCCAGCAGCCGGGGACAGGGGGAGACCCAGTACTTC. Protein sequence: CASSRGQGETQYF.